A selection of T cell receptor beta chains follows, all from one sample in a study of T cell changes during pregnancy in multiple sclerosis. Assay used: immunoSEQ multiplex PCR; TCRdb lists only in-frame clones, some missing. The data hold about 40,000 clones, with 88% observed a single time. The sample consisted of peripheral blood, taken in the first trimester of pregnancy. These receptors were collected from a female donor in good health, enrolled as a control in a pregnancy study. Both conserved end residues are part of each CDR3. The order of the fields is CDR3 protein, CDR3 DNA, D gene, J gene, V gene, clone size. D genes are given only for firm matches. The listing skips clone size in some rows; elsewhere it reads once, few, many or a size class.

CDR3 protein: CASSLGVQGLNYEQYF
CDR3 DNA: TGTGCCAGCAGCTTAGGTGTGCAGGGCCTAAACTACGAGCAGTACTTC
D gene: .
J gene: TRBJ2-7
V gene: TRBV11-3
clone size: .

CDR3 protein: CASSLTVSNYGYTF
CDR3 DNA: TGTGCCAGCAGCTTAACAGTGTCTAACTATGGCTACACCTTC
D gene: .
J gene: TRBJ1-2
V gene: TRBV7-8
clone size: .

CDR3 protein: CSVDAQGNYGYTF
CDR3 DNA: TGCAGCGTTGATGCCCAGGGGAACTATGGCTACACCTTC
D gene: .
J gene: TRBJ1-2
V gene: TRBV29-1
clone size: .

CDR3 protein: CASSLRTGREQPQHF
CDR3 DNA: TGTGCCAGCAGCCTCCGGACAGGGCGAGAGCAGCCCCAGCATTTT
D gene: TRBD1
J gene: TRBJ1-5
V gene: TRBV7-2
clone size: .

CDR3 protein: CASSSGGEADTQYF
CDR3 DNA: TGTGCCAGCAGTTCCGGGGGTGAGGCAGATACGCAGTATTTT
D gene: .
J gene: TRBJ2-3
V gene: TRBV7-9
clone size: .

CDR3 protein: CASSAIPRETQYF
CDR3 DNA: TGTGCCAGCAGTGCTATCCCCCGCGAGACCCAGTACTTC
D gene: .
J gene: TRBJ2-5
V gene: TRBV6-1
clone size: .

CDR3 protein: CASSLLAGRNEQFF
CDR3 DNA: TGTGCCAGCAGTCTACTAGCCGGACGCAATGAGCAGTTCTTC
D gene: .
J gene: TRBJ2-1
V gene: TRBV2
clone size: .

CDR3 protein: CASSGGWLYEQYF
CDR3 DNA: TGTGCCAGCAGTGGCGGCTGGCTCTACGAGCAGTACTTC
D gene: .
J gene: TRBJ2-7
V gene: TRBV2
clone size: .

CDR3 protein: CASGSGQAPNEQFF
CDR3 DNA: TGTGCTAGTGGTTCAGGACAGGCTCCCAATGAGCAGTTCTTC
D gene: TRBD1
J gene: TRBJ2-1
V gene: TRBV12-5
clone size: .

CDR3 protein: CASSFDLTALSYEQYF
CDR3 DNA: TGTGCCAGCAGCTTCGACCTGACAGCCCTATCCTACGAGCAGTACTTC
D gene: .
J gene: TRBJ2-7
V gene: TRBV5-4
clone size: .

CDR3 protein: CASSLGTSGRGTYNEQFF
CDR3 DNA: TGCGCCAGCAGCCTCGGGACTAGCGGGAGAGGCACCTACAATGAGCAGTTCTTC
D gene: TRBD2
J gene: TRBJ2-1
V gene: TRBV5-1
clone size: .

CDR3 protein: CASSPYRDREYGYTF
CDR3 DNA: TGTGCCAGCAGTCCCTACCGGGACAGGGAATATGGCTACACCTTC
D gene: TRBD1
J gene: TRBJ1-2
V gene: TRBV6-6
clone size: .

CDR3 protein: CASSLPVQFLETQYF
CDR3 DNA: TGTGCCAGCAGCTTACCCGTCCAGTTCTTGGAGACCCAGTACTTC
D gene: .
J gene: TRBJ2-5
V gene: TRBV7-6
clone size: .

CDR3 protein: CASTPDKSRDPIYYGYTF
CDR3 DNA: TGTGCCAGTACCCCAGACAAATCCAGAGATCCAATATACTATGGCTACACCTTC
D gene: .
J gene: TRBJ1-2
V gene: TRBV19
clone size: few

CDR3 protein: CASSRGGMSNSPLHF
CDR3 DNA: TGTGCCAGCTCCCGCGGGGGAATGTCTAATTCACCCCTCCACTTT
D gene: .
J gene: TRBJ1-6
V gene: TRBV7-2
clone size: .

CDR3 protein: CASGGPAPWFYGYTF
CDR3 DNA: TGTGCCAGTGGAGGGCCCGCCCCATGGTTCTATGGCTACACCTTC
D gene: .
J gene: TRBJ1-2
V gene: TRBV2
clone size: .

CDR3 protein: CASSLRADTGELFF
CDR3 DNA: TGTGCCAGCAGCCTGAGGGCCGACACCGGGGAGCTGTTTTTT
D gene: .
J gene: TRBJ2-2
V gene: TRBV6-6
clone size: once